The next 19 T cell receptor beta chains were all read from a single sample in a study of metastatic and nonmetastatic thyroid tumors. TCRdb re-called the PCR reads with MiXCR. The sample lists over 55,000 clones, 25% to 30% occurring once. All patients reached thyroid surgery having received no treatment beforehand. The sample consisted of blood. These receptors were taken from a female donor with papillary thyroid cancer or a benign thyroid nodule (not recorded which). Some clones in this sample may be carry-over from other donors' samples.

V usage is TRBV20-1 and J usage is TRBJ2-7; D possibly matches TRBD1 or TRBD2 (5 bases each). CDR1 is DFQATT, CDR2 SNEGSKA, per germline (reference sequence). The CDR3 totals 12 residues. The V end lost 5 bases, the J end lost 1 base, and 9 bases lay between the germline ends. The CDR3 reads CSARDGSYEQYF. CDR3 nucleotide sequence: TGCAGTGCTCGGGACGGTTCCTACGAGCAGTACTTC.

This clone came up many times. The J gene is TRBJ2-6, the V gene TRBV7-9; the match to TRBD1 covers 8 bases. This CDR3 comprises 17 residues. CDR1 is SEHNR, CDR2 FQNEAQ, per germline (reference sequence). After removal of 4 bases from V and 0 bases from J, the junction contained 5 bases not matched to a gene. This CDR3 is CASSSGQGSSGANVLTF. In DNA form, the CDR3 reads TGTGCCAGCAGCTCCGGACAGGGAAGCTCTGGGGCCAACGTCCTGACTTTC.

This clone was counted only a few times. The rearrangement joins TRBV10-1 to TRBJ2-3; D may correspond to TRBD1 or TRBD2 (5 bases each). The CDR3 contains 12 residues. The V end lost 9 bases, the J end lost 5 bases, and 12 bases lay between the germline ends. In germline, CDR1 is WNHNN, CDR2 SYGVQD (reference sequence). CDR3 sequence (DNA): TGCGCCAGTATGGGGGTGGAAGATACGCAGTATTTT. It yields the protein CASMGVEDTQYF.

This clone showed up just a few times. The gene calls are TRBV28 and TRBJ1-6; tentatively, D is TRBD1 (5 bases). With 3 bases removed from V and 7 bases from J, the gap between germline ends came to 16 bases. The CDR3 length is 16 residues. Germline lookup yields CDR1 MDHEN and CDR2 SYDVKM. In DNA form, the CDR3 reads TGTGCCAGCAGTTTTCTGGGACCTAAAGAGAATTCACCCCTCCACTTT. Translation: CASSFLGPKENSPLHF.

This clone was counted a few times. This chain joins TRBV6-1 and TRBJ1-2; D possibly corresponds to TRBD1 (6 bases). CDR3 length: 13 residues. The germline V and J ends were trimmed by 6 bases and 8 bases, with 16 bases remaining between them. Looked up from germline, CDR1 is MNHNS and CDR2 is SASEGT. The DNA of the CDR3 is TGTGCCAGCAGCCCGGACAGAGCGCGGGGCTACACCTTC. Its protein is CASSPDRARGYTF.

This chain links TRBV18 with TRBJ2-7, with unresolved D. CDR3 length: 18 amino acids. CDR1 and CDR2 from the germline V gene are KGHSH and LQKENI. Trimming shortened V by 6 bases and J by 4 bases, and 28 bases separated the two germline ends. The CDR3 region has the DNA TGTGCCAGCTCGCGGCGTCCGGTAACCCTTTTTTTTGTGTACGAGCAGTACTTC. It codes for CASSRRPVTLFFVYEQYF.

There are many counts of this clone. J is TRBJ1-2 and V is TRBV18, with D possibly matching TRBD1 (5 bases). The CDR3 length is 13 residues. Germline V gene data show CDR1 as KGHSH and CDR2 as LQKENI. Trimming left V 3 bases short and J 7 bases short, with 12 bases between. CDR3: CASSPSLGPGYTF. The DNA of the CDR3 is TGTGCCAGCTCACCCTCCTTGGGGCCTGGCTACACCTTC.

This clone has more than one count but fewer than ten. The genes are TRBV20-1 and TRBJ2-7; possibly TRBD1 or TRBD2 for D (5 bases each). Trimming cost V 5 bases and J 3 bases, with 14 bases left between them. Germline CDR1 and CDR2: DFQATT and SNEGSKA (reference sequence). This CDR3 comprises 13 residues. As DNA, the CDR3 is TGCAGTGCTGAGTCGGGACGGAACTACGAGCAGTACTTC. It encodes CSAESGRNYEQYF.

The rearrangement joins TRBV19 to TRBJ1-2, with D tentatively TRBD1 (5 bases). CDR3 length: 14 residues. V lost 3 bases, J lost 4 bases, and 12 bases lay in between. Germline CDR1 is LNHDA and CDR2 is SQIVND (reference sequence). CDR3 sequence reads: CASSIWTGGYGYTF. The CDR3 DNA is TGTGCCAGTAGTATCTGGACCGGGGGCTATGGCTACACCTTC.

This clone was observed a few times. Just one base apart from a much larger clone, this may be a read error. The chain carries TRBV19 and TRBJ1-4; a weak D match, TRBD1 (5 bases). The CDR3 sequence is 15 residues long. Trimming shortened V by 5 bases and J by 7 bases, and 17 bases separated the two germline ends. Germline CDR1 is LNHDA and CDR2 is SQIVND (reference sequence). The CDR3 DNA follows: TGTGCCAGTAGTTCCCAGTCAGGGCGGGGTGAAAAACTGTTTTTT. Translated, it gives CASSSQSGRGEKLFF.

This clone appeared a few times. The chain combines TRBV28 with TRBJ1-2; the match to TRBD1 covers 12 bases. Germline V gene lookup returns CDR1 MDHEN and CDR2 SYDVKM. V lost 5 bases and J lost 6; bases outside the gene matches: 4. The CDR3 has 14 residues. Written as DNA, the CDR3 is TGTGCCAGCAGTCGGGACAGGGGGCTCAATGGCTACACCTTC. Translating it yields CASSRDRGLNGYTF.

This chain uses TRBV30 with TRBJ1-5; D not certain. The CDR3 totals 14 residues. Trimming stripped 2 bases from V and 9 bases from J, with 17 bases between. Germline V gene sequence: CDR1 GTSNPN, CDR2 SVGIG (reference sequence). The CDR3 DNA reads as TGTGCCTGGAGTCGAGGATTTGGGGTAGGGCCCCAGCATTTT. Its translation is CAWSRGFGVGPQHF.

The V gene is TRBV4-1, the J gene TRBJ2-5, with D possibly being TRBD2 (5 bases). Germline V gene data show CDR1 as MGHRA and CDR2 as YSYEKL. The CDR3 length is 16 residues. Trimming removed 1 base at V and 5 bases at J, with 17 bases between. The CDR3 sequence: CASSQGILGVGETQYF. CDR3 sequence (DNA): TGCGCCAGCAGCCAAGGTATCCTGGGAGTCGGGGAGACCCAGTACTTC.

The V and J genes are TRBV12-3 or TRBV12-4 and TRBJ1-5, with 12 positions matching TRBD1. This CDR3 is 15 amino acids long. The junction had 7 bases not matched to a gene; V was cut back by 10 bases and J by 3 bases. The chain's CDR3 is CATHKGQGANQPQHF. The CDR3, as DNA: TGTGCCACCCACAAGGGACAGGGGGCCAATCAGCCCCAGCATTTT.

The V call is TRBV2, the J call TRBJ1-5, with 7 bases fitting TRBD1. The J segment lost 3 bases and the V segment lost 6 bases, leaving 8 bases of the junction unmatched. Germline CDR1 and CDR2: SNHLY and FYNNEI. The CDR3 spans 15 residues. The CDR3 reads CASRQNTGDNQPQHF. The DNA for the CDR3 is TGTGCCAGCAGGCAAAATACAGGGGACAATCAGCCCCAGCATTTT.

V is TRBV6-1 and J is TRBJ1-1; 7 bases map to TRBD1. Germline CDR1 is MNHNS and CDR2 is SASEGT. V shed 7 bases and J 3 bases; nucleotides not matched to a gene: 5. The CDR3 consists of 13 residues. CDR3 nucleotides: TGTGCCAGCAACGACAGGGTTGACACTGAAGCTTTCTTT. Its translation: CASNDRVDTEAFF.

The chain recombines TRBV10-2 with TRBJ1-1, with D uncertain. This CDR3 has 11 amino acids. Germline V gene sequence: CDR1 WSHSY, CDR2 SAAADI. Trimming left V 6 bases short and J 3 bases short, with 5 bases between. CDR3 protein: CASRSYTEAFF. In nucleotides, the CDR3 is TGCGCCAGCAGAAGTTACACTGAAGCTTTCTTT.

The genes are TRBV28 and TRBJ2-7; D perhaps matches TRBD1 (6 bases). This CDR3 is built from 14 residues. Germline values: CDR1 MDHEN, CDR2 SYDVKM. The V end was cut by 1 base, the J end by 5 bases, with 12 bases between. The CDR3 nucleotides are TGTGCCAGCAGTTTATCGGGTGGGGGCCACGAGCAGTACTTC. Its translation is CASSLSGGGHEQYF. The full variable domain, its missing parts supplied by reference TRBV28 and TRBJ2-7, is DVKVTQSSRYLVKRTGEKVFLECVQDMDHENMFWYRQDPGLGLRLIYFSYDVKMKEKGDIPEGYSVSREKKERFSLILESASTNQTSMYLCASSLSGGGHEQYFGPGTRLTVT.

This clone has only a few counts. CDR3 DNA sequence: TGTGCCAGCAGGGTTGGGTCGGAAGAGACCCAGTACTTC. Its translation is CASRVGSEETQYF. The rearrangement joins TRBV28 to TRBJ2-5; no definite D call. Germline lookup yields CDR1 MDHEN and CDR2 SYDVKM. CDR3 length equals 13 residues. Trimming shortened V by 6 bases and J by 3 bases, and 11 bases separated the two germline ends.